These 19 T cell receptor beta chains came from one sample sequenced in a study of response to subunit inactivated influenza vaccine. TCRdb reprocessed the RT-PCR reads via MiXCR and lists one record per CDR3 protein. The sample includes around 250,000 distinct CDR3 sequences, about 12% of them seen just once. Here the sequenced sample was non-naive T cells sorted from PBMCs, taken 14 to 15 days before vaccination. The receptors here all came from a man aged 45-65 years who received an inactivated influenza vaccine.

This clonotype was found a few times. The chain is built from TRBV15 and TRBJ1-2; D not resolved. The CDR3 is 12 residues long. V was shortened by 0 bases and J by 10 bases, with 9 bases between the two germline ends. Germline values: CDR1 LNHNV, CDR2 YYDKDF (reference sequence). CDR3 bases: TGTGCCACCAGCAGAGAGGTCAAGCCCTACACCTTC. Its protein is CATSREVKPYTF.

This clonotype was observed a few times. The rearrangement uses TRBV2 and TRBJ1-5; the D is unclear. This CDR3 comprises 12 residues. Germline lookup yields CDR1 SNHLY and CDR2 FYNNEI. The V end lost 7 bases, the J end lost 8 bases, and 12 bases lay between the germline ends. The CDR3 DNA reads TGTGCCAGCAACAGCGCCAGAGAGCCCCAGCATTTT. It is translated as CASNSAREPQHF.

This clonotype was seen a handful of times. The gene calls are TRBV7-2 and TRBJ2-3; 9 bases align to TRBD2. The ends lost 2 bases at V and 4 bases at J; junction bases unmatched: 7. This CDR3 comprises 16 residues. The germline V gene encodes CDR1 SGHTA and CDR2 FQGNSA. CDR3 in amino acids: CASSLIGGRASDTQYF. CDR3 coding DNA: TGTGCCAGCAGCTTAATCGGCGGGAGGGCCTCAGATACGCAGTATTTT.

This chain joins TRBV7-2 and TRBJ2-3; D perhaps matches TRBD1 (5 bases). Per germline, CDR1 SGHTA and CDR2 FQGNSA. The ends were cut back, 7 bases at V and 7 bases at J, with 27 bases in the middle. The length of the CDR3 is 17 residues. The CDR3 DNA sequence: TGTGCCAGCAACGTAAGAGCAGGGCGGTGGGCTAATAATACGCAGTATTTT. Amino acid sequence: CASNVRAGRWANNTQYF.

This clonotype has only a few counts. This chain joins TRBV3-1 and TRBJ2-5; either TRBD1 or TRBD2 may fit D (6 bases each). Germline lookup yields CDR1 LGHDT and CDR2 YNNKEL (reference sequence). The CDR3 has 14 residues. V was cut by 3 bases and J by 5 bases, with 13 bases left in between. CDR3 DNA sequence: TGTGCCAGCAGCCATTGGGGGGCAGGGGAGACCCAGTACTTC. It encodes CASSHWGAGETQYF.

The rearrangement links TRBV20-1 to TRBJ2-3; 10 nucleotides agree with TRBD2. CDR3 length: 15 residues. The ends lost 5 bases at V and 2 bases at J; junction bases unmatched: 7. Germline V CDR1 and CDR2: DFQATT, SNEGSKA (reference sequence). In DNA form, the CDR3 reads TGCAGTGCTGGCTGGACTAGCGGTACCACAGATACGCAGTATTTT. This encodes CSAGWTSGTTDTQYF.

This clonotype was found many times. The chain uses TRBV5-1 and TRBJ2-5; TRBD1 or TRBD2 may be the D gene (5 bases each). V was pared by 3 bases and J by 2 bases, with 11 bases between. The CDR3 sequence is 14 residues long. CDR1 and CDR2 from the germline V gene are SGHRS and YFSETQ. In DNA form, the CDR3 reads TGCGCCAGCAGCTCCGGGGCTGCACAAGAGACCCAGTACTTC. Translation gives CASSSGAAQETQYF.

The genes are TRBV5-1 and TRBJ2-7; 9 bases are a match to TRBD1. The CDR3 runs to 14 residues. The germline V gene has CDR1 SGHRS and CDR2 YFSETQ. V shed 4 bases and J 6 bases; nucleotides not matched to a gene: 8. The CDR3 is CASSRGTGISEQYF. The DNA for the CDR3 is TGCGCCAGCAGCCGCGGGACAGGGATTTCCGAGCAGTACTTC.

Ten or more counts support this clonotype. The chain links TRBV20-1 to TRBJ2-7; 8 bases agree with TRBD2. V lost 6 bases, J lost 2 bases, and 15 bases stayed unmatched. CDR3 length: 16 amino acids. The germline CDR1 and CDR2 sequences are DFQATT and SNEGSKA (reference sequence). The CDR3 reads CSARNLAGLFTYEQYF. The DNA for the CDR3 is TGCAGTGCACGGAACCTAGCGGGCCTTTTCACCTACGAGCAGTACTTC.

This clonotype has just a few counts. This chain links TRBV20-1 with TRBJ2-7; D call uncertain. Trimming took off 3 bases at V and 4 bases at J, with 10 bases between the two ends. CDR1 DFQATT and CDR2 SNEGSKA come from the germline V gene (reference sequence). The CDR3 covers 12 residues. The CDR3 sequence: CSASLRGYEQYF. For the CDR3, the DNA is TGCAGTGCTAGCTTACGAGGATACGAGCAGTACTTC.

This clonotype was observed a handful of times. V and J are TRBV11-3 and TRBJ1-6, with unresolved D. CDR1 and CDR2 from the germline V gene are SGHNT and YENEEA. With 2 bases removed from V and 4 bases from J, the gap between germline ends came to 9 bases. This CDR3 comprises 15 residues. The CDR3 nucleotides read TGTGCCAGCAGCTTATTGATGGGTTATAATTCACCCCTCCACTTT. It is translated as CASSLLMGYNSPLHF. Full variable domain (rest looked up from reference TRBV11-3 and TRBJ1-6): EAGVVQSPRYKIIEKKQPVAFWCNPISGHNTLYWYLQNLGQGPELLIRYENEEAVDDSQLPKDRFSAERLKGVDSTLKIQPAELGDSAVYLCASSLLMGYNSPLHFGNGTRLTVT.

In its sample, this clonotype was seen a few times. The chain recombines TRBV20-1 with TRBJ1-6; no clear D. Germline lookup yields CDR1 DFQATT and CDR2 SNEGSKA (reference sequence). The CDR3 has 13 residues. V shed 7 bases and J shed 6 bases, with 13 bases lying between them. The CDR3 region has the DNA TGCAGTGTTCGGACGGAGTCTAATTCACCCCTCCACTTT. It encodes CSVRTESNSPLHF.

This clonotype was found a few times. The rearrangement links TRBV9 to TRBJ2-1; no definite D call. The CDR3 consists of 13 residues. V dropped 0 bases and J dropped 6 bases, with 7 bases sitting between them. Germline loops: CDR1 SGDLS, CDR2 YYNGEE. Here the CDR3 reads CASSVATLNEQFF. DNA of the CDR3: TGTGCCAGCAGCGTAGCTACTCTCAATGAGCAGTTCTTC.

This clonotype appeared many times. This chain connects TRBV7-9 to TRBJ2-1, with 8 positions matching TRBD1. CDR3 length: 14 residues. J was trimmed by 7 bases and V by 5 bases; bases with no gene match: 7. Germline CDR1 and CDR2: SEHNR and FQNEAQ (reference sequence). In nucleotides, the CDR3 is TGTGCCAGCAGCCCTCGGGACAGGTTGAATGAGCAGTTCTTC. This sequence encodes CASSPRDRLNEQFF.

The J gene is TRBJ2-5, the V gene TRBV24-1, with TRBD2 matching over 7 bases. In germline, CDR1 is KGHDR, CDR2 SFDVKD. The CDR3 is made up of 13 amino acids. Trimming cost V 3 bases and J 5 bases; bases outside gene matches: 2. The CDR3 is CATSDSGEETQYF. In DNA form, the CDR3 reads TGTGCCACCAGTGATAGCGGGGAGGAGACCCAGTACTTC.

This clonotype was counted a few times. V and J are TRBV6-2 or TRBV6-3 and TRBJ2-7, with 7 nucleotides matching TRBD1. This CDR3 has 14 amino acids. Germline V gives CDR1 MNHEY, CDR2 SVGEGT. With 6 bases clipped from V and 3 bases from J, the junction kept 8 bases outside the gene matches. CDR3 bases: TGTGCCAGCAGCCGACCGGGACAGCTCTACGAGCAGTACTTC. Encoded protein: CASSRPGQLYEQYF.

This clonotype came up a few times. This sequence joins TRBV5-1 and TRBJ2-7, with 9 nucleotides matching TRBD2. The J segment lost 3 bases and the V segment lost 0 bases, leaving 4 bases of the junction unmatched. CDR1 is SGHRS, CDR2 YFSETQ, per germline. The CDR3 length is 15 residues. CDR3 in DNA: TGCGCCAGCAGCTTGGCCGGGACTAGCAACTACGAGCAGTACTTC. Its protein product is CASSLAGTSNYEQYF.

This clonotype appeared many times. This chain connects TRBV4-3 to TRBJ1-4; 8 bases align to TRBD1. The length of the CDR3 is 15 residues. Unmatched junction bases numbered 8, after V lost 3 bases and J lost 8 bases. In germline, CDR1 is LGHNA, CDR2 YSLEER. The CDR3 region is CASSHNRGVREKLFF. The CDR3 DNA follows: TGCGCCAGCAGCCACAACAGGGGGGTCAGAGAAAAACTGTTTTTT.

This clonotype was detected a few times. V usage is TRBV20-1 and J usage is TRBJ1-5; tentative D call: TRBD1 (6 bases). The germline gives CDR1 DFQATT, CDR2 SNEGSKA (reference sequence). The V gene lost 0 bases and the J gene lost 3 bases, with 12 bases spanning the gap. This CDR3 is 15 amino acids long. The CDR3 DNA reads as TGCAGTGCTAGAGATTGGCAGGGGCCCAATCAGCCCCAGCATTTT. It is translated as CSARDWQGPNQPQHF.